This paragraph covers one TCR beta chain sequence. Antigen: not known. The data were obtained in a study of T-cell memory formation after mild COVID-19. Study results and limitations: Mainly in CM and EM were contracting CD4+ clones; CD8+ were in EMRA.

TCRdb re-called the 5' RACE reads with MiXCR, one entry per CDR3 protein. Of some 350,000 distinct CDR3 sequences listed, roughly 15% are singletons. The clonotype originates from a man younger than 35 who had mild COVID-19 (a few samples of this study predate the infection). Cell type and time point are not known. The sample was PBMCs or a T cell subset sorted from them (not recorded which).

The CDR3 DNA reads TGTGCCAGCAGCCAAGACGGTCGGGCTGAAGCTTTCTTT. It translates to CASSQDGRAEAFF. The rearrangement uses TRBV14 and TRBJ1-1, with D uncertain. Per the germline V gene, CDR1 is SGHDN and CDR2 is FVKESK. The V end was cut by 0 bases, the J end by 6 bases, with 8 bases between. CDR3 length equals 13 residues. Full variable domain (outside the CDR3, taken from reference TRBV14 and TRBJ1-1): EAGVTQFPSHSVIEKGQTVTLRCDPISGHDNLYWYRRVMGKEIKFLLHFVKESKQDESGMPNNRFLAERTGGTYSTLKVQPAELEDSGVYFCASSQDGRAEAFFGQGTRLTVV.